These T cell receptor beta chains were read from a single sample in a study of CD4+ T cells in melanoma. Assay used: immunoSEQ multiplex PCR; TCRdb lists only in-frame clones, some missing. Of 6,000 to 8,500 clones in the sample, around 60% were seen once. Sequenced sample: cells from a culture (not recorded whether cultured in vitro). Source of these receptors: a human donor with melanoma. Both conserved end residues are part of each CDR3. A D gene is named only where the DNA matches it firmly. Expanded clones get a size class; other rows say once, few or many, or leave the size out.

d_call,clone_size,v_call,cdr3_length,j_call,cdr3_nt,cdr3_aa
TRBD1,once,TRBV11-3,13,TRBJ2-1,TGTGCCAGCAGGGGGACAGGGAACAATGAGCAGTTCTTC,CASRGTGNNEQFF
-,-,TRBV11-2,16,TRBJ2-7,TGTGCCAGCAGCCACCTACGGACAGACCGCTCCTACGAGCAGTACTTC,CASSHLRTDRSYEQYF
TRBD2,large,TRBV6-5,12,TRBJ2-7,TGTGCCAGCGGAGCGGGAGGCTACGAGCAGTACTTC,CASGAGGYEQYF
-,-,TRBV7-6,13,TRBJ2-5,TGTGCCAGCAGCCGTGGACATCAAGAGACCCAGTACTTC,CASSRGHQETQYF
TRBD1,once,TRBV28,18,TRBJ2-7,TGTGCCAGCAGTTCATCACCGCAAAAGGGGGCGCCGTTTTGGGAGCAGTACTTC,CASSSSPQKGAPFWEQYF
-,-,TRBV7-7,13,TRBJ2-7,TGTGCTAGCAGCTTGACAGTGGGGCGCGAGCAGTACTTC,CASSLTVGREQYF
TRBD2,-,TRBV7-9,16,TRBJ2-3,TGTGCCAGCCACCTCTCAGCGGGGGGGCTTTCAGATACGCAGTATTTT,CASHLSAGGLSDTQYF
-,-,TRBV9,14,TRBJ2-5,TGTGCCAGCAGCGTAGGTCTTAGCGTAGAGACCCAGTACTTC,CASSVGLSVETQYF
TRBD2,-,TRBV9,14,TRBJ2-7,TGTGCCAGCACCTCGGGAGGCGTTGGGGACGAGCAGTACTTC,CASTSGGVGDEQYF
TRBD1,once,TRBV5-1,13,TRBJ2-5,TGCGCCAGCAGCTTGGGACAGGGAGAGACCCAGTACTTC,CASSLGQGETQYF
-,-,TRBV6-5,14,TRBJ1-2,TGTGCCAGCAGTTTCGGACAGTCTAACTATGGCTACACCTTC,CASSFGQSNYGYTF
-,-,TRBV19,15,TRBJ1-1,TGTGCCAGTAGTATGGGATGGGCTGCGGGGACTGAAGCTTTCTTT,CASSMGWAAGTEAFF
-,-,TRBV4-3,14,TRBJ1-1,TGCGCCAGCAGCCAAGAAGGGCGGAGCACTGAAGCTTTCTTT,CASSQEGRSTEAFF
-,-,TRBV7-2,17,TRBJ2-1,TGTGCCAGCAGCTTAGCTAGGGGACTTAGCTCCTACAATGAGCAGTTCTTC,CASSLARGLSSYNEQFF